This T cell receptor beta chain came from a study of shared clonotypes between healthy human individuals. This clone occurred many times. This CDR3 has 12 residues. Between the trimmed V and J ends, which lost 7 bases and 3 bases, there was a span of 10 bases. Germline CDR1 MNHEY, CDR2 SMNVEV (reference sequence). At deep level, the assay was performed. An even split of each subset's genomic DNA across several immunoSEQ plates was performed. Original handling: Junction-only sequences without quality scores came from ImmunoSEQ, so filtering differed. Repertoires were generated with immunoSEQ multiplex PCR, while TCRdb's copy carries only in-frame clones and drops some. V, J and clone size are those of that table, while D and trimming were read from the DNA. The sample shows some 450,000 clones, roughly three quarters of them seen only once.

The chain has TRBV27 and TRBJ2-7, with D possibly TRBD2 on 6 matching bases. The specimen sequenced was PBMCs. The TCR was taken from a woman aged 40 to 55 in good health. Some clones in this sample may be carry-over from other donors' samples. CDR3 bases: TGTGCCAGCAAGGGACTCCACTACGAGCAGTACTTC. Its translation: CASKGLHYEQYF.